These 26 T cell receptor beta chains came from one sample sequenced in a study of T cell repertoires in cytomegalovirus infection. TCRdb called the reads again in MiXCR, with one record for every CDR3 protein. The repertoire holds some 440,000 distinct CDR3 sequences, with approximately 33% as singletons. The specimen sequenced was PBMCs. The receptors originated from a human donor in good health (CMV status not recorded). Some clones in this sample may be carry-over from other donors' samples.

Concerning this clonotype itself: Because the CDR3 is missing its conserved closing phenylalanine or tryptophan, this is likely a read error. V is TRBV6-8 and J is TRBJ1-2; D may be TRBD1 (5 bases). Trimming pared 6 bases from V and 4 bases from J, leaving 15 bases between. CDR3 length: 14 residues. Germline CDR1 MNHGY, CDR2 SAAAGT. This CDR3 reads CASSLGWDRYGYTL. Written as DNA, the CDR3 is TGTGCCAGCAGCCTTGGCTGGGACCGCTATGGCTACACCTTA.

The rearrangement uses TRBV6-8 and TRBJ1-2, with 10 bases aligning to TRBD1. In germline, CDR1 is MNHGY, CDR2 SAAAGT. J was trimmed by 3 bases and V by 4 bases; bases with no gene match: 8. The CDR3 contains 16 residues. CDR3 in amino acids: CASSSPGTGVYYGYTF. CDR3 nucleotide sequence: TGTGCCAGCAGTTCCCCGGGGACAGGGGTCTACTATGGCTACACCTTC.

Turning to this clonotype: Being one base from a much bigger clone, this may be a read error. As the CDR3 is not closed by the conserved phenylalanine or tryptophan, this likely results from a read error. The rearrangement uses TRBV7-6 and TRBJ2-7; no reliable D call. Germline-derived CDR1 and CDR2 are SGHVS and FNYEAQ. Trimming shortened V by 1 base and J by 0 bases, and 13 bases separated the two germline ends. There are 16 residues in the CDR3. Written as DNA, the CDR3 is TGTGCCAGCAGCTTAGAGGAGAGCACCCACTCCTACGAGCAGTACTGC. This encodes CASSLEESTHSYEQYC.

The rearrangement uses TRBV5-4 and TRBJ1-3; no clear D. This CDR3 has 15 residues. The V gene's germline CDR1 is SGHNT and CDR2 YYREEE (reference sequence). The germline V and J ends were trimmed by 4 bases and 6 bases, with 17 bases remaining between them. CDR3 DNA sequence: TGTGCCAGCAGCCTGGGCCTGGATCCTGCAAACACCATATATTTT. Amino acid sequence: CASSLGLDPANTIYF.

This sequence joins TRBV7-2 and TRBJ2-5; 10 positions match TRBD2. V was pared by 1 base and J by 3 bases, with 11 bases of the junction left unmatched. Germline CDR1 is SGHTA and CDR2 is FQGNSA. This CDR3 contains 18 residues. CDR3 nucleotides: TGTGCCAGCAGCTTAGTACCCCCCTTAGCGGGGGGCGAAGAGACCCAGTACTTC. Translated: CASSLVPPLAGGEETQYF.

The chain carries TRBV13 and TRBJ1-6, with D hard to call. Trimming cost V 5 bases and J 6 bases, with 8 bases left between them. This CDR3 comprises 13 residues. Germline-derived CDR1 and CDR2 are PRHDT and FYEKMQ (reference sequence). Written as DNA, the CDR3 is TGTGCCAGCAGCCCTGGAGCTAATTCACCCCTCCACTTT. Translation: CASSPGANSPLHF.

The chain carries TRBV7-9 and TRBJ2-5; D is undetermined. Trimming took 4 bases from V and 5 from J, leaving 17 bases between them. CDR1 SEHNR and CDR2 FQNEAQ come from the germline V gene (reference sequence). The CDR3 is 15 amino acids. In DNA form, the CDR3 reads TGTGCCAGCAGCTCCCCCAGTGCCCTAGGCGAGACCCAGTACTTC. Residues: CASSSPSALGETQYF. Supplemented by reference TRBV7-9 and TRBJ2-5, the full variable domain reads DTGVSQNPRHKITKRGQNVTFRCDPISEHNRLYWYRQTLGQGPEFLTYFQNEAQLEKSRLLSDRFSAERPKGSFSTLEIQRTEQGDSAMYLCASSSPSALGETQYFGPGTRLLVL.

Remarks on this clonotype: The junction shows a germline mismatch at one end, possibly a read error. The gene calls are TRBV2 and TRBJ1-1; D unclear. The CDR3 has 12 residues. The V gene's germline CDR1 is SNHLY and CDR2 FYNNEI. This chain's CDR3 is CASSGGVDGQVF. CDR3 in DNA: TGTGCCAGCAGTGGGGGAGTAGACGGGCAGGTCTTT.

This clonotype was observed many times. The rearrangement joins TRBV7-8 to TRBJ1-2, with D unresolved. The CDR3 is made up of 16 amino acids. V was pared by 5 bases and J by 0 bases, with 16 bases between. CDR1 SGHVS and CDR2 FQNEAQ come from the germline V gene. CDR3 loop: CASSPRWSNSNYGYTF. CDR3 DNA: TGTGCCAGCAGCCCCAGGTGGTCAAATTCTAACTATGGCTACACCTTC.

The sample holds a few counts of this clonotype. The V and J genes are TRBV7-8 and TRBJ1-1; D is ambiguous. The CDR3 runs to 15 residues. V dropped 1 base and J dropped 0 bases, with 9 bases sitting between them. Germline V lookup: CDR1 SGHVS, CDR2 FQNEAQ. CDR3: CASSLERTVNTEAFF. The CDR3 nucleotides are TGTGCCAGCAGCTTAGAGCGGACGGTGAACACTGAAGCTTTCTTT.

Only a few counts were recorded for this clonotype. The chain employs TRBV28 and TRBJ2-1; 9 nucleotides agree with TRBD2. Germline-derived CDR1 and CDR2 are MDHEN and SYDVKM. This CDR3 has 14 residues. Trimming cost V 3 bases and J 8 bases; bases outside gene matches: 5. CDR3 in amino acids: CASSFVRGGYEQFF. CDR3 coding DNA: TGTGCCAGCAGTTTTGTGCGGGGGGGCTATGAGCAGTTCTTC.

The chain joins TRBV7-2 to TRBJ2-1; tentatively, D is TRBD2 (5 bases). This CDR3 spans 14 amino acids. Germline assignment: CDR1 SGHTA and CDR2 FQGNSA. V dropped 3 bases and J dropped 6 bases, with 12 bases sitting between them. The CDR3 coding sequence is TGTGCCAGCAGCTTCGGTATCGGGGTCAATGAGCAGTTCTTC. Translation: CASSFGIGVNEQFF. The variable domain in full, with the rest retrieved from reference TRBV7-2 and TRBJ2-1, is GAGVSQSPSNKVTEKGKDVELRCDPISGHTALYWYRQSLGQGLEFLIYFQGNSAPDKSGLPSDRFSAERTGGSVSTLTIQRTQQEDSAVYLCASSFGIGVNEQFFGPGTRLTVL.

V usage is TRBV4-3 and J usage is TRBJ2-7, with D uncertain. This CDR3 comprises 14 residues. The V and J ends lost 6 bases and 2 bases respectively, with 14 bases between them. Germline CDR1 reads LGHNA; CDR2 reads YSLEER. The CDR3 nucleotides are TGCGCCAGCAGTACGTACAGATACCCCTACGAGCAGTACTTC. Its translation is CASSTYRYPYEQYF.

This clonotype was detected only a few times. The genes are TRBV7-9 and TRBJ1-2, with D perhaps TRBD1 (5 bases). Trimming shortened V by 3 bases and J by 0 bases, and 14 bases separated the two germline ends. CDR1 SEHNR and CDR2 FQNEAQ come from the germline V gene (reference sequence). This CDR3 has 16 residues. The CDR3 reads CASSLGGTLANYGYTF. CDR3 sequence (DNA): TGTGCCAGCAGCTTGGGGGGAACGTTAGCTAACTATGGCTACACCTTC.

V and J are TRBV6-1 and TRBJ2-7; TRBD1 matches 10 bases. Germline assignment: CDR1 MNHNS and CDR2 SASEGT. Unmatched junction bases numbered 6, after V lost 1 base and J lost 6 bases. There are 15 residues in the CDR3. The CDR3 DNA reads TGTGCCAGCAGTGAAGAGGGGACAGGGGTGAGCGAGCAGTACTTC. Amino acid sequence: CASSEEGTGVSEQYF.

The chain is built from TRBV12-3 or TRBV12-4 and TRBJ1-5, with unresolved D. Trimming shortened V by 0 bases and J by 1 base, and 4 bases separated the two germline ends. The CDR3 sequence is 14 residues long. The CDR3 coding sequence is TGTGCCAGCAGTTTAGCTACCAGCAATCAGCCCCAGCATTTT. It is translated as CASSLATSNQPQHF.

In its sample, this clonotype was seen a few times. The chain is built from TRBV20-1 and TRBJ2-7; TRBD1 agrees at 7 bases. Germline values: CDR1 DFQATT, CDR2 SNEGSKA (reference sequence). After removal of 3 bases from V and 4 bases from J, the junction contained 9 bases not matched to a gene. The CDR3 consists of 14 residues. As DNA, the CDR3 is TGCAGTGCTAGTTTGCCAGGGGGTTTGTACGAGCAGTACTTC. It is translated as CSASLPGGLYEQYF.

The rearrangement links TRBV28 to TRBJ1-5; D uncertain. Germline CDR1 reads MDHEN; CDR2 reads SYDVKM. Trimming cost V 6 bases and J 1 base, with 16 bases left between them. The CDR3 spans 16 residues. The CDR3 region is CASRLVPDSSNQPQHF. The CDR3 coding sequence is TGTGCCAGCAGACTAGTCCCCGATTCCAGCAATCAGCCCCAGCATTTT.

About this clonotype itself: The junction and the germline gene differ at one end; a read error may be behind it. The chain carries TRBV5-6 and TRBJ2-2; 7 nucleotides match TRBD1. This CDR3 spans 16 amino acids. Germline V gene lookup returns CDR1 SGHDT and CDR2 YYEEEE. The chain's CDR3 is CASSFFGTANTGELFF. CDR3 in DNA: TGTGCCAGCAGCTTTTTCGGGACAGCGAATACCGGGGAGCTGTTTTTT.

The chain has TRBV4-1 and TRBJ2-6; 9 bases are shared with TRBD1. Germline trimming cut 5 bases from V and 1 base from J; bases unmatched to any gene: 6. Germline V CDR1 and CDR2: MGHRA, YSYEKL. The CDR3 is made up of 17 amino acids. CDR3 sequence: CASSSTGGGSGANVLTF. In DNA, the CDR3 is TGCGCCAGCAGCTCGACAGGGGGTGGTTCTGGGGCCAACGTCCTGACTTTC.

The sample holds a few counts of this clonotype. This sequence joins TRBV6-6 and TRBJ1-6, with TRBD1 matching over 8 bases. Germline CDR1 is MNHNY and CDR2 is SVGAGI (reference sequence). This CDR3 is 15 amino acids long. The ends lost 5 bases at V and 10 bases at J; junction bases unmatched: 10. CDR3 nucleotides: TGTGCCAGCAGTACCCCGACAGGGGTTGAATCACCCCTCCACTTT. Amino acid sequence: CASSTPTGVESPLHF.

This sequence joins TRBV4-1 and TRBJ1-4; D unresolved. The CDR3 loop spans 13 amino acids. Germline V gene lookup returns CDR1 MGHRA and CDR2 YSYEKL. V lost 3 bases and J lost 6, with 8 bases in between. CDR3 loop: CASSQPRDEKLFF. As DNA, the CDR3 is TGCGCCAGCAGCCAGCCCCGGGATGAAAAACTGTTTTTT.

This clonotype was seen more than once but under ten times. V usage is TRBV7-9 and J usage is TRBJ2-1; 7 positions agree with TRBD1. This CDR3 is 15 amino acids long. Germline values: CDR1 SEHNR, CDR2 FQNEAQ (reference sequence). V gave up 1 base and J gave up 8 bases; unmatched junction bases: 8. CDR3 amino acids: CASSLDRGTSYEQFF. The CDR3 DNA reads TGTGCCAGCAGCTTAGACAGGGGTACCTCCTATGAGCAGTTCTTC.

This clonotype has only a few counts. The chain employs TRBV12-3 or TRBV12-4 and TRBJ1-6; D call uncertain. V lost 6 bases to trimming and J lost 6 bases, with 9 bases between them. The CDR3 loop spans 13 amino acids. The CDR3 DNA reads TGTGCCAGCAGCGCCCGGAGTAATTCACCCCTCCACTTT. Protein: CASSARSNSPLHF.

This clonotype was recorded a few times. The rearrangement uses TRBV12-3 or TRBV12-4 and TRBJ2-2; D not resolved. Between the trimmed V and J ends, which lost 3 bases and 4 bases, there was a span of 9 bases. The CDR3 loop spans 14 amino acids. CDR3 DNA: TGTGCCAGCAGTTTTCAAAGAGGCACCGGGGAGCTGTTTTTT. Amino acids: CASSFQRGTGELFF.

This clonotype was observed a handful of times. The V gene is TRBV24-1, the J gene TRBJ2-1; 11 bases line up with TRBD2. J lost 4 bases, V lost 2 bases, and 6 bases had no gene match. CDR3 length: 17 amino acids. CDR1 is KGHDR and CDR2 is SFDVKD in the germline V gene. CDR3 in DNA: TGTGCCACCAGTGATTCCACTAGCGGGGGTGCTTACAATGAGCAGTTCTTC. Its protein product is CATSDSTSGGAYNEQFF.